These T cell receptor beta chains were read from a single sample in a study of control samples from healthy donors and cancer patients. The data were produced by immunoSEQ multiplex PCR, yet TCRdb's version contains in-frame clones alone and is incomplete. Counted here are about 51,000 clones, over 85% occurring once; the ten biggest clones make up 1.5% to 2%. The sample taken for sequencing was PBMCs. All receptors come from a man aged 35 to 55 with colorectal cancer. The CDR3 runs from the conserved cysteine through the conserved F or W. A D gene is named only where the DNA matches it firmly. Some rows mark clone size as missing; the rest say once, few, many or name a class of expanded clone.

DNA: TGTGCCAGCAGCCCGTCGCAAGAGACCCAGTACTTC
CDR3: CASSPSQETQYF
size: -
V: TRBV11-2
J: TRBJ2-5
D: -

DNA: TGTGCCAGCAGTTTATCTGGACAGGGCGATGAGCAGTTCTTC
CDR3: CASSLSGQGDEQFF
size: -
V: TRBV28
J: TRBJ2-1
D: TRBD1

DNA: TGTGCCAGTACCCTCAGGGGGCAAGACATTCAGTACTTC
CDR3: CASTLRGQDIQYF
size: -
V: TRBV19
J: TRBJ2-4
D: TRBD1

DNA: TGTGCCAGCAGCCCTAACACTGAAGCTTTCTTT
CDR3: CASSPNTEAFF
size: -
V: TRBV28
J: TRBJ1-1
D: -

DNA: TGTGCCAGCAGCCCCAACTTGGGGCGCGGCTACACCTTC
CDR3: CASSPNLGRGYTF
size: -
V: TRBV6-5
J: TRBJ1-2
D: -

DNA: TGTGCCAGCATGGGAGTCAGGGGGCATGGCGAGCAGTACTTC
CDR3: CASMGVRGHGEQYF
size: -
V: TRBV2
J: TRBJ2-7
D: TRBD1

DNA: TGTGCCACCGGGACAGGGGCGGTGGCTGAAGCTTTCTTT
CDR3: CATGTGAVAEAFF
size: -
V: TRBV12-3/TRBV12-4
J: TRBJ1-1
D: TRBD1

DNA: TGTGCCAGCAGCCCCAGACAGGGACATGGCTACACCTTC
CDR3: CASSPRQGHGYTF
size: -
V: TRBV27
J: TRBJ1-2
D: TRBD1

DNA: TGTGCCAGCAAAAGGACTAGCAACCACGAGCAGTACTTC
CDR3: CASKRTSNHEQYF
size: -
V: TRBV3-1/TRBV3-2
J: TRBJ2-7
D: TRBD2

DNA: TGTGCCAGCAGTGAGACAGGGTCAGGCGAGCAGTACTTC
CDR3: CASSETGSGEQYF
size: -
V: TRBV25-1
J: TRBJ2-7
D: TRBD1

DNA: TGTGCCAGTTCCGAGAGCAAGTATAGCAATCAGCCCCAGCATTTT
CDR3: CASSESKYSNQPQHF
size: -
V: TRBV19
J: TRBJ1-5
D: -

DNA: TGTGCCAGCAGCCCAGCCGTGGAGCAGTACTTC
CDR3: CASSPAVEQYF
size: -
V: TRBV11-3
J: TRBJ2-7
D: -

DNA: TGTGCCAGCTCACCTCGTCGAACCGGGACAGGGGGTACTGAAGCTTTCTTT
CDR3: CASSPRRTGTGGTEAFF
size: -
V: TRBV18
J: TRBJ1-1
D: TRBD1

DNA: TGTGCCAGCAGTTCCCCTGGGGGCATGCCCTACAATGAGCAGTTCTTC
CDR3: CASSSPGGMPYNEQFF
size: -
V: TRBV7-6
J: TRBJ2-1
D: -

DNA: TGTGCCAGCAGTTTATTTCAGGGGGGAAACACTGAAGCTTTCTTT
CDR3: CASSLFQGGNTEAFF
size: -
V: TRBV28
J: TRBJ1-1
D: TRBD1

DNA: TGTGCCAGCGGATCACAGACTAGCGGGATGAATTACAATGAGCAGTTCTTC
CDR3: CASGSQTSGMNYNEQFF
size: -
V: TRBV9
J: TRBJ2-1
D: TRBD2

DNA: TGTGCCAGCAGCTGGGACAGGGGGCCAAGTACTGAAGCTTTCTTT
CDR3: CASSWDRGPSTEAFF
size: -
V: TRBV5-8
J: TRBJ1-1
D: TRBD1

DNA: TGTGCCAGCATCTCCCTTAGCGGGGCGTACAATGAGCAGTTCTTC
CDR3: CASISLSGAYNEQFF
size: -
V: TRBV7-9
J: TRBJ2-1
D: TRBD2

DNA: TGTGCCAGCAGCCAAGAGTTAGCTAACTCCTACGAGCAGTACTTC
CDR3: CASSQELANSYEQYF
size: once
V: TRBV14
J: TRBJ2-7
D: -

DNA: TGTGCCAGCAGCTCGCCCGGGACAGGGAAAAACGGGGAGCTGTTTTTT
CDR3: CASSSPGTGKNGELFF
size: -
V: TRBV11-2
J: TRBJ2-2
D: TRBD1

DNA: TGCGCCAGCAGTCGCTCCGGGACTAGCGGGTACAATGAGCAGTTCTTC
CDR3: CASSRSGTSGYNEQFF
size: -
V: TRBV23-1
J: TRBJ2-1
D: TRBD2

DNA: TGTGCCAGCAGGCAGGGTTTTGGGGCCAACGTCCTGACTTTC
CDR3: CASRQGFGANVLTF
size: -
V: TRBV6-5
J: TRBJ2-6
D: -

DNA: TGCGCCAGCAGCCCCGACAGATTTCCTATGAACACTGAAGCTTTCTTT
CDR3: CASSPDRFPMNTEAFF
size: -
V: TRBV5-1
J: TRBJ1-1
D: -

DNA: TGTGCCAGCAGCTTGGGAGGGAAGCAGCCCCAGCATTTT
CDR3: CASSLGGKQPQHF
size: -
V: TRBV5-4
J: TRBJ1-5
D: -

DNA: TGTGCCAGCAGTTTAAAGGGCAGGGTTCGCGCTGGCTACACCTTC
CDR3: CASSLKGRVRAGYTF
size: -
V: TRBV28
J: TRBJ1-2
D: -

DNA: TGTGCCAGCAGGCGGACAGGGAACACTGAAGCTTTCTTT
CDR3: CASRRTGNTEAFF
size: -
V: TRBV6-5
J: TRBJ1-1
D: TRBD1

DNA: TGCGCCAGCAGCTTGGCAGGGACAGATACGCAGTATTTT
CDR3: CASSLAGTDTQYF
size: -
V: TRBV5-1
J: TRBJ2-3
D: -

DNA: TGTGCCAGTAGTATAGCGGCTAGCTCCTACAATGAGCAGTTCTTC
CDR3: CASSIAASSYNEQFF
size: -
V: TRBV19
J: TRBJ2-1
D: -

DNA: TGTGCCAGCAGCTTCTCCGGGGTCACTGAAGCTTTCTTT
CDR3: CASSFSGVTEAFF
size: -
V: TRBV7-9
J: TRBJ1-1
D: -

DNA: TGTGCCAGCAGTCTCTCGGCCCGGGGGGAGCAGTACTTC
CDR3: CASSLSARGEQYF
size: -
V: TRBV6-6
J: TRBJ2-7
D: -

DNA: TGTGCCAGCAGCATCCGGAGGAACACTGAGGCTTTCTTT
CDR3: CASSIRRNTEAFF
size: -
V: TRBV5-6
J: TRBJ1-1
D: -

DNA: TGTGCCAGCAGCTTAGATGCGGGGGGCGCCTACGAGCAGTACTTC
CDR3: CASSLDAGGAYEQYF
size: -
V: TRBV13
J: TRBJ2-7
D: TRBD2

DNA: TGCGCCAGCAGCTTGGGGGGACAGGCGGACATTCAGTACTTC
CDR3: CASSLGGQADIQYF
size: once
V: TRBV5-1
J: TRBJ2-4
D: TRBD1

DNA: TGCGCCAGCAGCTTGGCAGGGCCCAGCTACAATGAGCAGTTCTTC
CDR3: CASSLAGPSYNEQFF
size: -
V: TRBV5-1
J: TRBJ2-1
D: -

DNA: TGTGCCAGCAGTGCGATAAGGGAAGACTATGGCTACACCTTC
CDR3: CASSAIREDYGYTF
size: -
V: TRBV27
J: TRBJ1-2
D: -

DNA: TGCAGTGCTAGTTGGGGGAATCAGCCCCAGCATTTT
CDR3: CSASWGNQPQHF
size: -
V: TRBV20-1
J: TRBJ1-5
D: -